This T cell receptor (beta chain) was recorded in a study of cytomegalovirus exposure and HLA in healthy donors. Study-wide points: In a later analysis, at a false discovery rate of 0.05, approximately 16,000 TCR beta sequences matched HLA alleles.

PCR amplification relied on 60 Vbeta primers (plus 13 Jbeta primers). TCRdb keeps only in-frame clones here, not all; method: immunoSEQ multiplex PCR. The table includes nearly 200,000 clones, 80% to 85% detected once. The ends were cut back, 0 bases at V and 4 bases at J, with 10 bases in the middle. The V gene's germline CDR1 is SGHAT and CDR2 FQNNGV. CDR3 length equals 15 residues. This clone came up a few times. The antigen remains undetermined. The clonotype was recovered from a woman aged 45-65 years in good health and CMV-seropositive. The sequencing input was PBMCs. This rearrangement joins TRBV11-2 to TRBJ1-3; no clear D. For the CDR3, the DNA is TGTGCCAGCAGCTTAGATCCAGGCGGGGGAAACACCATATATTTT. Translated: CASSLDPGGGNTIYF.